The clone carrying this TCR beta chain was counted ten times or more. Germline CDR1 is ENHRY and CDR2 is SYGVKD. The CDR3 consists of 14 residues. Trimming removed 2 bases at V and 0 bases at J, with 8 bases between. The sample originates from a study of Graves' ophthalmopathy and Graves' hyperthyroidism. Transcripts of RNA were the source for amplifying TCR beta CDR3 regions. Scientists carried out first-round RT-PCR using HTBI primers and then a second-round multiplex PCR. Via MiXCR, TCRdb re-called the multiplex PCR reads, giving one row per CDR3 protein. Here the sample spans around 670,000 distinct CDR3 sequences, 40% being singletons.

The gene calls are TRBV10-3 and TRBJ2-7; perhaps TRBD2 as D (6 bases). The receptor was isolated from an adult man with Graves' ophthalmopathy. Sequenced input: peripheral blood. The CDR3 coding sequence is TGTGCCATCAGTGAGACGGGAGACTCCTACGAGCAGTACTTC. Protein product: CAISETGDSYEQYF.